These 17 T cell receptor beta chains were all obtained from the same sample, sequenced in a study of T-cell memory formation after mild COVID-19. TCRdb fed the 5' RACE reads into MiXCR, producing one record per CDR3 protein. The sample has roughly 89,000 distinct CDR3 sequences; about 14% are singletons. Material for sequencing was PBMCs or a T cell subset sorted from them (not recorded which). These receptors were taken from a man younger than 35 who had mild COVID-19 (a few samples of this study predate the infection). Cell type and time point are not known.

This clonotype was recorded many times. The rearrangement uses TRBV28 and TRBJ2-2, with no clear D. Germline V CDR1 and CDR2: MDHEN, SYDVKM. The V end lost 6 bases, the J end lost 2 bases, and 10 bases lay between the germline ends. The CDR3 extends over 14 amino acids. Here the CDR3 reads CASSPDLNTGELFF. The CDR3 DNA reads TGTGCCAGCAGCCCCGACTTAAACACCGGGGAGCTGTTTTTT.

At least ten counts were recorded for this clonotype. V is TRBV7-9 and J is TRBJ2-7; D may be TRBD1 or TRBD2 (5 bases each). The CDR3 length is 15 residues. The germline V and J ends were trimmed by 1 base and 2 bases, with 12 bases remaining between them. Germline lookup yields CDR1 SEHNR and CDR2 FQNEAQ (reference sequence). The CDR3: CASSLEVGGTYEQYF. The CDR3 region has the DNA TGTGCCAGCAGCTTAGAGGTTGGGGGAACCTACGAGCAGTACTTC. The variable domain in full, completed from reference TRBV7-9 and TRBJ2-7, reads DTGVSQNPRHKITKRGQNVTFRCDPISEHNRLYWYRQTLGQGPEFLTYFQNEAQLEKSRLLSDRFSAERPKGSFSTLEIQRTEQGDSAMYLCASSLEVGGTYEQYFGPGTRLTVT.

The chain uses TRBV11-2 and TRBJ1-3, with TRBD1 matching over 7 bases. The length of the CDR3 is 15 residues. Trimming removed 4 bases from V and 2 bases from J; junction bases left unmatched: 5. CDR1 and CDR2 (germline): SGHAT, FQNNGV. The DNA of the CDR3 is TGTGCCAGCAGCTCCGGACAGGACGCTGGAAACACCATATATTTT. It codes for CASSSGQDAGNTIYF.

This CDR3 is CAISDLLAWGGNGYTF. The DNA for the CDR3 is TGTGCCATCAGTGACCTCCTCGCTTGGGGGGGCAATGGCTACACCTTC. This chain links TRBV10-3 with TRBJ1-2; possible D gene TRBD1, 6 bases. CDR1 ENHRY and CDR2 SYGVKD come from the germline V gene. Trimming removed 3 bases at V and 6 bases at J, with 20 bases between. CDR3 length equals 16 residues.

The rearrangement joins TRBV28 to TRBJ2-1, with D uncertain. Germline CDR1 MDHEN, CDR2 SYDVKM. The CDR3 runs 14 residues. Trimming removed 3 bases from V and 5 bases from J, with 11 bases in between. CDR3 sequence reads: CASSLSWPNNEQFF. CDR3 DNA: TGTGCCAGCAGTTTGTCGTGGCCAAACAATGAGCAGTTCTTC. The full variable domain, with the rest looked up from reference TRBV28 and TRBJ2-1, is DVKVTQSSRYLVKRTGEKVFLECVQDMDHENMFWYRQDPGLGLRLIYFSYDVKMKEKGDIPEGYSVSREKKERFSLILESASTNQTSMYLCASSLSWPNNEQFFGPGTRLTVL.

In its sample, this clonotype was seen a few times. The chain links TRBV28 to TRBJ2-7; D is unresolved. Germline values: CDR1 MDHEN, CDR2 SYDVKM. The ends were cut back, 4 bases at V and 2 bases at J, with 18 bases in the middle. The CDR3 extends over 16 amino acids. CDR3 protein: CASSSSLTGRTYEQYV. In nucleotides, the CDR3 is TGTGCCAGCAGTTCGTCTCTGACGGGCCGTACCTACGAGCAGTACGTC.

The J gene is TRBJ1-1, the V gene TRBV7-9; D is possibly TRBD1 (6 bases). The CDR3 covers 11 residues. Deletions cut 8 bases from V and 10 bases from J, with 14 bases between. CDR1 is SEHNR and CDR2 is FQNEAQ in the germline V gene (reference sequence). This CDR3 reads CASSEGGPAFF. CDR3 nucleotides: TGTGCCAGCTCCGAGGGGGGTCCAGCTTTCTTT. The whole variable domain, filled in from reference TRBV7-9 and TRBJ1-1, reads DTGVSQNPRHKITKRGQNVTFRCDPISEHNRLYWYRQTLGQGPEFLTYFQNEAQLEKSRLLSDRFSAERPKGSFSTLEIQRTEQGDSAMYLCASSEGGPAFFGQGTRLTVV.

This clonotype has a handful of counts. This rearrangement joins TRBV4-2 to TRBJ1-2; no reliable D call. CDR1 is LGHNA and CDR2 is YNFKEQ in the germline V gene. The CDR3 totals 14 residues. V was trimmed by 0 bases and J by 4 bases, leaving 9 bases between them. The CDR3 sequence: CASSQDRGPYGYTF. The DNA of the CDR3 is TGTGCCAGCAGCCAAGATCGAGGACCCTATGGCTACACCTTC.

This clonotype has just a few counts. The chain's CDR3 is CASSRRLSGANVLTF. For the CDR3, the DNA is TGTGCCAGCAGCCGACGCCTCTCTGGGGCCAACGTCCTGACTTTC. The chain employs TRBV7-6 and TRBJ2-6; unclear D gene. V dropped 5 bases and J dropped 0 bases, with 8 bases sitting between them. CDR1 SGHVS and CDR2 FNYEAQ come from the germline V gene. The CDR3 sequence is 15 residues long.

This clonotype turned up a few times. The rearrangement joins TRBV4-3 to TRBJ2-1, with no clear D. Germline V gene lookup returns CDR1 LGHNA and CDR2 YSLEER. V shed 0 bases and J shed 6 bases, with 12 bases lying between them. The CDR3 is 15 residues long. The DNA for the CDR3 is TGCGCCAGCAGCCAAGACCCAGAGCCTCTCAATGAGCAGTTCTTC. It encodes CASSQDPEPLNEQFF.

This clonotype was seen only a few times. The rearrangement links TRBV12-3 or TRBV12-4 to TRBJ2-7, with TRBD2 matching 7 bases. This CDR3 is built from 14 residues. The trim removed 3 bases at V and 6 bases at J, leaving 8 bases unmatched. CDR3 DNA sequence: TGTGCCAGCAGTTTGGGCGGGGGAGAGATCGAGCAGTACTTC. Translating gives CASSLGGGEIEQYF.

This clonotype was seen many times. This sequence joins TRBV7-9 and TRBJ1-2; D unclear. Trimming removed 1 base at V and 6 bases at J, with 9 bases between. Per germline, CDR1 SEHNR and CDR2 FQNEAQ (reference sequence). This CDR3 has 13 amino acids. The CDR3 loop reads CASSLGQPHGYTF. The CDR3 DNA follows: TGTGCCAGCAGCTTAGGTCAGCCGCATGGCTACACCTTC.

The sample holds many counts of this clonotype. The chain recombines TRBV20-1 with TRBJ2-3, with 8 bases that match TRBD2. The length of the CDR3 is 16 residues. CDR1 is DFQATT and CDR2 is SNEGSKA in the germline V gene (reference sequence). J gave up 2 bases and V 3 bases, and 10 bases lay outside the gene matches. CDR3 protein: CSARWFPAGDTDTQYF. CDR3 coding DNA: TGCAGTGCTAGGTGGTTTCCAGCGGGGGACACAGATACGCAGTATTTT.

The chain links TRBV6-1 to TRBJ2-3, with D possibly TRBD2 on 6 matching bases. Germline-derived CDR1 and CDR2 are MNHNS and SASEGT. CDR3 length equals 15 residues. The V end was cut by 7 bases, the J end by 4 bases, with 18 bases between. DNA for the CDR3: TGTGCCAGCACCACAACCGTAGGGGAGGCAGATACGCAGTATTTT. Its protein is CASTTTVGEADTQYF.

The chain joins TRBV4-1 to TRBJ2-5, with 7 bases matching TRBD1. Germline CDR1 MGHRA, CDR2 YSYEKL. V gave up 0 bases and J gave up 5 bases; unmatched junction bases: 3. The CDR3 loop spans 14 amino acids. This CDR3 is CASSQETGWETQYF. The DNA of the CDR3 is TGCGCCAGCAGCCAAGAGACAGGGTGGGAGACCCAGTACTTC.

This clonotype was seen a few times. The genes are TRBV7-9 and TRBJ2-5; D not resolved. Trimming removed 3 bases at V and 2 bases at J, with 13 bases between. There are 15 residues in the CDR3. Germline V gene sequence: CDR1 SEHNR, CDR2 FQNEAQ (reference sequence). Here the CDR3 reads CASSLGQSVQETQYF. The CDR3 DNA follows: TGTGCCAGCAGCTTGGGCCAGTCGGTACAAGAGACCCAGTACTTC. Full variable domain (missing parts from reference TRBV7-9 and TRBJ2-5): DTGVSQNPRHKITKRGQNVTFRCDPISEHNRLYWYRQTLGQGPEFLTYFQNEAQLEKSRLLSDRFSAERPKGSFSTLEIQRTEQGDSAMYLCASSLGQSVQETQYFGPGTRLLVL.

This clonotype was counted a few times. CDR3 residues: CASTPRQGRVTDTQYF. Here the CDR3 DNA reads TGCGCCAGCACCCCCCGACAGGGGAGGGTGACAGATACGCAGTATTTT. The chain recombines TRBV4-3 with TRBJ2-3; D is possibly TRBD1 (8 bases). The CDR3 runs to 16 residues. With 7 bases removed from V and 3 bases from J, the gap between germline ends came to 20 bases. CDR1 is LGHNA and CDR2 is YSLEER in the germline V gene.